Listed below are T cell receptor beta chains from one sample, sequenced in a study of T cell repertoires in cytomegalovirus infection. MiXCR was run by TCRdb on the reads, yielding one entry per CDR3 protein. The sample yields 740,000 or so distinct CDR3 sequences, roughly a third seen once. Sequencing was carried out using PBMCs. The source of these receptors is a human donor in good health (CMV status not recorded). Some clones in this sample may be carry-over from other donors' samples. Both conserved end residues are part of each CDR3. A D gene is named only where the DNA matches it firmly. Only part of the rows carry a size: once, few, many, or a class if the clone is expanded.

j_call,v_call,d_call,clone_size,cdr3_aa,cdr3_nt
TRBJ2-5,TRBV27,TRBD2,few,CARLLAEYQETQYF,TGTGCCAGGCTGCTAGCGGAGTACCAAGAGACCCAGTACTTC
TRBJ1-5,TRBV20-1,TRBD1,.,CSAQGTGNGVSNQPQHF,TGCAGTGCTCAAGGGACAGGGAATGGGGTTAGCAATCAGCCCCAGCATTTT
TRBJ2-4,TRBV28,.,many,CASSFAAGTVTYF,.
TRBJ2-7,TRBV12-3/TRBV12-4,TRBD2,many,CASSPGVAGGGYEQYF,TGTGCCAGCAGCCCCGGGGTAGCGGGAGGAGGCTACGAGCAGTACTTC
TRBJ2-7,TRBV20-1,.,.,CSAGSYEQYF,TGCAGCGCGGGTTCCTACGAGCAGTACTTC
TRBJ2-5,TRBV9,.,.,CASSVVGGTQETQYF,TGTGCCAGCAGCGTAGTAGGCGGGACCCAAGAGACCCAGTACTTC
TRBJ2-3,TRBV28,.,few,CASSPRPTDTQYF,TGTGCCAGCAGTCCCCGACCGACAGATACGCAGTATTTT
TRBJ1-1,TRBV19,.,few,CASSIAVENTEAFF,TGTGCCAGTAGTATAGCTGTAGAGAACACTGAAGCTTTCTTT
TRBJ1-5,TRBV5-4,.,few,CASIPGWAGAPLQHF,TGTGCCAGCATCCCGGGTTGGGCAGGGGCGCCACTCCAGCATTTT
TRBJ2-5,TRBV5-4,.,.,CASSLGGILQETQYF,TGTGCCAGCAGCTTGGGGGGTATACTCCAAGAGACCCAGTACTTC
TRBJ1-1,TRBV12-3/TRBV12-4,.,.,CASSLGGRKGSGTEAFF,TGTGCCAGCAGTTTAGGGGGGCGAAAGGGCTCGGGCACTGAAGCTTTCTTT
TRBJ2-4,TRBV5-4,TRBD2,.,CASSLAGAGVGIQYF,TGTGCCAGCAGCTTGGCCGGGGCGGGAGTGGGCATTCAGTACTTC
TRBJ2-1,TRBV12-3/TRBV12-4,.,.,CASGPLWYNEQFF,TGTGCCAGCGGACCGCTTTGGTACAATGAGCAGTTCTTC
TRBJ2-5,TRBV5-1,TRBD2,.,CASSLGLGGGRASSETQYF,TGCGCCAGCAGCTTGGGACTTGGTGGCGGGAGGGCATCCAGCGAGACCCAGTACTTC
TRBJ2-3,TRBV7-2,.,many,CASSLERHQVTDTQYF,TGTGCCAGCAGCTTAGAAAGACATCAGGTGACAGATACGCAGTATTTT
TRBJ2-5,TRBV7-2,TRBD1,many,CASSLTVRTGGRETQYF,TGTGCCAGCAGCTTAACGGTCAGGACAGGGGGGAGAGAGACCCAGTACTTC
TRBJ1-3,TRBV25-1,.,.,CASSAGPNGNTIYF,TGTGCCAGCAGTGCCGGACCGAATGGAAACACCATATATTTT
TRBJ1-1,TRBV4-1,.,.,CASGGARGTEAFF,TGCGCCAGCGGAGGGGCCAGAGGCACTGAAGCTTTCTTT
TRBJ1-3,TRBV27,.,few,CASSPLGHSGNTIYF,TGTGCCAGCAGTCCCCTCGGGCACTCTGGAAACACCATATATTTT
TRBJ1-1,TRBV20-1,.,few,CSAPPTSTGAFF,TGCAGTGCCCCCCCGACTTCTACGGGGGCTTTCTTT
TRBJ2-1,TRBV6-1,.,.,CASSEGGTNNEQFF,TGTGCCAGCAGTGAAGGGGGGACGAACAATGAGCAGTTCTTC
TRBJ2-1,TRBV7-2,.,few,CASSFPLGRWDEQFF,TGTGCCAGCAGCTTCCCCCTGGGGCGTTGGGATGAGCAGTTCTTC
TRBJ2-7,TRBV28,TRBD2,few,CASSEPSGRDSSYEQYF,TGTGCCAGCAGTGAGCCTAGCGGGAGGGATAGCTCCTACGAGCAGTACTTC
TRBJ2-3,TRBV28,TRBD1,few,CASSLTGYGRAGTDTQYF,TGTGCCAGCAGCCTGACAGGGTACGGTAGAGCGGGCACAGATACGCAGTATTTT
TRBJ1-3,TRBV6-1,.,.,CASSYLRGNTIYF,TGTGCCAGCAGTTACCTAAGGGGAAACACCATATATTTT
TRBJ2-2,TRBV9,TRBD1,.,CASSVRQGLDTGELFF,TGTGCCAGCAGCGTTCGACAGGGGCTGGACACCGGGGAGCTGTTTTTT
TRBJ1-2,TRBV7-9,TRBD1,few,CASSPDPGQSLRGNGYTF,TGTGCCAGCAGCCCCGACCCGGGACAGTCACTCCGGGGCAATGGCTACACCTTC
TRBJ1-2,TRBV6-5,TRBD1,few,CASSYSGGGDYGYTF,TGTGCCAGCAGTTACTCAGGAGGGGGCGACTATGGCTACACCTTC
TRBJ2-7,TRBV11-2,.,few,CASSLESTVEQYF,TGTGCCAGCAGCTTAGAATCCACAGTTGAGCAGTACTTC
TRBJ2-7,TRBV7-8,.,.,CASSSRGQTYQQYF,TGTGCCAGCAGCTCTCGAGGACAGACCTACCAGCAGTACTTC
TRBJ2-7,TRBV7-6,.,few,CASSESQSGRYEQYF,TGTGCCAGCAGCGAGAGCCAATCGGGGCGATACGAGCAGTACTTC
TRBJ1-1,TRBV19,.,.,CASSFDRNNMNTEAFF,TGTGCCAGTAGTTTTGACAGGAATAATATGAACACTGAAGCTTTCTTT
TRBJ2-7,TRBV7-9,TRBD2,few,CASSLYIAGSSYEQYF,TGTGCCAGCAGCTTATACATAGCGGGGAGCTCCTACGAGCAGTACTTC
TRBJ2-1,TRBV7-8,.,.,CASSSNPYNEQFF,TGTGCCAGCAGCTCGAACCCCTACAATGAGCAGTTCTTC
TRBJ1-5,TRBV28,TRBD1,few,CASSYVGVRDSHSNQPQHF,TGTGCCAGCAGTTATGTGGGTGTGCGGGACAGTCATAGCAATCAGCCCCAGCATTTT
TRBJ2-1,TRBV4-2,TRBD1,few,CASSQLDRGGYNEQFF,TGTGCCAGCAGCCAATTGGACAGGGGAGGTTACAATGAGCAGTTCTTC
TRBJ1-2,TRBV28,.,once,CASSFPPFYGYTF,TGTGCCAGCAGTTTCCCTCCGTTCTATGGCTACACCTTC
TRBJ1-5,TRBV27,.,few,CASSARTPSNQPQHF,TGTGCCAGCAGTGCTCGGACACCTAGCAATCAGCCCCAGCATTTT
TRBJ2-7,TRBV28,.,.,CASSSREISYYEQYF,TGTGCCAGCAGTTCCCGGGAAATCAGCTACTACGAGCAGTACTTC
TRBJ1-2,TRBV12-3/TRBV12-4,.,.,CASSPRSGGYTF,TGTGCCAGCAGCCCCCGGAGTGGCGGCTACACCTTC
TRBJ2-7,TRBV12-3/TRBV12-4,.,.,CASSSRVSNYEQYF,TGTGCCAGCAGTTCCAGGGTATCGAACTACGAGCAGTACTTC
TRBJ1-1,TRBV7-9,.,many,CASSFLENTEAFF,TGTGCCAGCAGCTTCCTGGAGAACACTGAAGCTTTCTTT
TRBJ1-5,TRBV10-3,.,.,CAIRGVVDQPQHF,TGTGCCATCAGAGGGGTGGTAGATCAGCCCCAGCATTTT
TRBJ1-1,TRBV19,.,.,CASKGTSLLGTEAFF,TGTGCCAGTAAGGGTACTAGTTTGTTGGGGACTGAAGCTTTCTTT
TRBJ1-1,TRBV29-1,.,.,CSVPPTGTGGRGAFF,TGCAGCGTTCCGCCAACCGGGACGGGGGGTCGGGGGGCTTTCTTT
TRBJ2-4,TRBV7-2,.,few,CASSPGSLNIQYF,TGTGCCAGCAGCCCCGGTAGCCTAAACATTCAGTACTTC
TRBJ1-5,TRBV12-3/TRBV12-4,.,few,CASSYWVGGNQPQHF,TGTGCCAGCAGTTACTGGGTAGGTGGCAATCAGCCCCAGCATTTT
TRBJ1-5,TRBV19,.,.,CDSSIERVWQPQHF,TGTGACAGTAGTATAGAGAGGGTGTGGCAGCCCCAGCATTTT
TRBJ2-1,TRBV5-1,TRBD2,.,CASSLNPGLGKEGNYNEQFF,TGCGCCAGCAGCCTTAACCCGGGACTAGGGAAAGAGGGGAACTACAATGAGCAGTTCTTC
TRBJ2-2,TRBV19,.,few,CASSIRAGDHTGELFF,TGTGCCAGTAGTATTCGGGCAGGGGATCATACCGGGGAGCTGTTTTTT
TRBJ2-7,TRBV5-6,.,.,CASKIISDSPFEQYF,TGTGCCAGCAAAATAATATCGGACTCACCCTTCGAGCAGTACTTC
TRBJ1-4,TRBV3-1,.,few,CASSSFGRPSLINEKLFF,TGTGCCAGCAGCAGCTTCGGACGGCCGAGTTTGATAAATGAAAAACTGTTTTTT
TRBJ1-1,TRBV28,TRBD1,.,CASRMGQGASTEAFF,TGTGCCAGCAGGATGGGACAGGGGGCGAGCACTGAAGCTTTCTTT
TRBJ1-6,TRBV12-3/TRBV12-4,.,.,CASRPGSTNSPLHF,TGTGCCAGTCGCCCAGGGTCAACAAATTCACCCCTCCACTTT
TRBJ2-6,TRBV6-1,.,.,CASSEQRFSGANVLTF,TGTGCCAGCAGTGAACAACGTTTCTCTGGGGCCAACGTCCTGACTTTC
TRBJ2-5,TRBV28,.,.,CASTTERGARQETQYF,TGTGCCAGCACTACTGAGAGGGGGGCCCGCCAAGAGACCCAGTACTTC
TRBJ2-7,TRBV28,TRBD2,.,CASSFDPRELTYEQYF,TGTGCCAGCAGTTTCGATCCGCGGGAGTTAACCTACGAGCAGTACTTC
TRBJ2-7,TRBV7-9,TRBD2,few,CASTGGEFTYEQYF,TGTGCCAGCACCGGGGGGGAATTTACCTACGAGCAGTACTTC
TRBJ2-1,TRBV7-6,TRBD2,.,CASRLVAGGVGNEQFF,TGTGCCAGCAGATTGGTAGCGGGAGGGGTGGGAAATGAGCAGTTCTTC
TRBJ1-5,TRBV20-1,.,few,CSAKVGDQPQHF,TGCAGTGCTAAAGTGGGGGATCAGCCCCAGCATTTT